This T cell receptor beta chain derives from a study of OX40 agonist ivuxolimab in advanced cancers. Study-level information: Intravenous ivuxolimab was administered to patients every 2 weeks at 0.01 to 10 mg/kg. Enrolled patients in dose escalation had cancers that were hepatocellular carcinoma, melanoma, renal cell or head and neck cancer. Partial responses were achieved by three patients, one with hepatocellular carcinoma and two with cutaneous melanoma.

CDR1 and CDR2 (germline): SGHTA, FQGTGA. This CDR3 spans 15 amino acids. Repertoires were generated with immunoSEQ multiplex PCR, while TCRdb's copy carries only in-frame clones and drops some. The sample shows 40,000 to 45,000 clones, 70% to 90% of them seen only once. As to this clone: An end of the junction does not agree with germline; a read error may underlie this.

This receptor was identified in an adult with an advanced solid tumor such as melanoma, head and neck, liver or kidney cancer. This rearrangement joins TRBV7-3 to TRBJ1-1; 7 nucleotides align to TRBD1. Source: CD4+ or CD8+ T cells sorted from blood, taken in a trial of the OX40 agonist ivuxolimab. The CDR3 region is CASSLTGTVNTGAFF. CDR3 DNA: TGTGCCAGCAGCTTAACCGGGACAGTGAACACTGGAGCTTTCTTT. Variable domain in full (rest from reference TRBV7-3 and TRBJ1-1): GAGVSQTPSNKVTEKGKYVELRCDPISGHTALYWYRQSLGQGPEFLIYFQGTGAADDSGLPNDRFFAVRPEGSVSTLKIQRTERGDSAVYLCASSLTGTVNTGAFFGQGTRLTVV.